The count of the clone carrying this T cell receptor (beta chain) is one. The antigen is undetermined. Sequencing used immunoSEQ multiplex PCR; TCRdb keeps in-frame clones, though not all of them. The sample has over 80,000 clones, about 90% seen once; the top ten hold roughly 4.5%. CDR3 size: 16 residues. Germline CDR1 SEHNR, CDR2 FQNEAQ (reference sequence). V dropped 1 base and J dropped 5; count of bases not matched to a gene: 7. This sample is part of a study of OX40 agonist ivuxolimab in advanced cancers. Study conclusions and caveats: CD8+ T cells were the subset that, on average, had more expanded clones than CD4+.

The sequence derives from an adult with an advanced solid tumor such as melanoma, head and neck, liver or kidney cancer. The chain carries TRBV7-9 and TRBJ2-5; 10 bases line up with TRBD2. The sequenced sample was CD4+ or CD8+ T cells sorted from blood, obtained in a trial of the OX40 agonist ivuxolimab. CDR3 nucleotides: TGTGCCAGCAGCTTAGGCCTAGCGGGAGAGGGGGAGACCCAGTACTTC. This encodes CASSLGLAGEGETQYF.